Presented here are 16 T cell receptor beta chains from one specimen sequenced in a study of CD8 T cells in ankylosing spondylitis. TCRdb re-analysed the 5' RACE reads in MiXCR, keeping a single row per CDR3 protein. The data contain 100,000 to 150,000 distinct CDR3 sequences, approximately 9.7% of them singletons. Sequences were obtained from blood, either unsorted or a sorted T cell fraction (not recorded which). The receptor set was obtained from a male donor with ankylosing spondylitis or in good health (not recorded which).

The rearrangement links TRBV30 to TRBJ2-3, with D maybe TRBD1 (5 bases). Trimming pared 3 bases from V and 3 bases from J, leaving 22 bases between. The germline CDR1 and CDR2 sequences are GTSNPN and SVGIG (reference sequence). The CDR3 contains 17 residues. CDR3 sequence: CAWRKGLGLVETDTQYF. In DNA, the CDR3 is TGTGCCTGGAGGAAGGGGTTAGGGCTGGTAGAGACAGATACGCAGTATTTT.

The count of this clonotype is one. This sequence joins TRBV7-9 and TRBJ1-5; the D is unclear. This CDR3 has 15 residues. V shed 5 bases and J shed 5 bases, with 16 bases lying between them. From germline, CDR1 is SEHNR and CDR2 FQNEAQ (reference sequence). CDR3 sequence (DNA): TGTGCCAGCAGCGATCGAGGGAGTGGAGATCAGCCCCAGCATTTT. Protein sequence: CASSDRGSGDQPQHF.

This clonotype was seen repeatedly, ten times or more. DNA for the CDR3: TGCAGTGCCACCGGACAGGGTTGGGGAGAGACCCAGTACTTC. It encodes CSATGQGWGETQYF. The chain combines TRBV20-1 with TRBJ2-5; TRBD1 matches at 8 bases. CDR1 is DFQATT and CDR2 is SNEGSKA in the germline V gene (reference sequence). Unmatched junction bases numbered 10, after V lost 6 bases and J lost 4 bases. The CDR3 has 14 amino acids.

This clonotype was observed many times. V is TRBV29-1 and J is TRBJ2-1; TRBD1 matches at 9 bases. CDR1 and CDR2 (germline): SQVTM, ANQGSEA. The CDR3 runs to 14 residues. V lost 6 bases, J lost 5 bases, and 8 bases stayed unmatched. This chain's CDR3 is CSVTTGGADNEQFF. CDR3 bases: TGCAGCGTAACCACAGGGGGCGCTGACAATGAGCAGTTCTTC.

This clonotype was detected a few times. The CDR3 DNA reads TGCAGTGCTAGAGCCCAACCCTTGGCGGGAGGATTTGAGACCCAGTACTTC. Translation: CSARAQPLAGGFETQYF. The J gene is TRBJ2-5, the V gene TRBV20-1, with 8 bases matching TRBD2. Germline CDR1 reads DFQATT; CDR2 reads SNEGSKA (reference sequence). This CDR3 spans 17 amino acids. The V and J ends lost 1 base and 5 bases, in that order; junction bases with no gene match: 15.

This clonotype was seen repeatedly, ten times or more. CDR3 amino acids: CASSSRTGTRLAEPQHF. The CDR3 DNA sequence: TGTGCCAGCAGCTCACGGACCGGGACTAGGTTGGCGGAGCCCCAGCATTTT. The chain uses TRBV7-9 and TRBJ1-5, with D possibly TRBD1 on 5 matching bases. CDR3 size: 17 residues. V was shortened by 4 bases and J by 8 bases, with 24 bases between the two germline ends. Germline V gene lookup returns CDR1 SEHNR and CDR2 FQNEAQ (reference sequence).

With regard to this clonotype: A read error may explain this, as a much larger clone is one base away. The gene calls are TRBV12-3 or TRBV12-4 and TRBJ2-5, with no clear D. Trimming stripped 9 bases from V and 4 bases from J, with 21 bases between. This CDR3 spans 15 amino acids. CDR3 bases: TGTGCCAGGAGTCCCCACGGTCCCCCTGGAGAGACCCAGTACTTC. This encodes CARSPHGPPGETQYF.

At least ten counts were recorded for this clonotype. The rearrangement joins TRBV5-1 to TRBJ1-3, with D unclear. Trimming cost V 0 bases and J 3 bases, with 10 bases left between them. This CDR3 is 15 amino acids long. From germline, CDR1 is SGHRS and CDR2 YFSETQ. The DNA for the CDR3 is TGCGCCAGCAGCTTGGAGTCAGAGATTGGAAACACCATATATTTT. This encodes CASSLESEIGNTIYF.

This clonotype has ten or more counts. V usage is TRBV6-1 and J usage is TRBJ2-3, with D unresolved. There are 15 residues in the CDR3. Trimming removed 6 bases at V and 2 bases at J, with 15 bases between. CDR1 and CDR2 from the germline V gene are MNHNS and SASEGT. The CDR3 coding sequence is TGTGCCAGCAGACTCCAGGCCGGGTTCACAGATACGCAGTATTTT. Translating gives CASRLQAGFTDTQYF.

This clonotype was observed many times. CDR3 in amino acids: CASSRQGAITGELFF. CDR3 in DNA: TGTGCCAGCAGTCGACAGGGGGCGATCACCGGGGAGCTGTTTTTT. The gene calls are TRBV12-3 or TRBV12-4 and TRBJ2-2; 10 bases align to TRBD1. The ends lost 5 bases at V and 4 bases at J; junction bases unmatched: 4. The CDR3 consists of 15 residues.

This clonotype was counted many times. The chain combines TRBV4-3 with TRBJ2-7; 9 positions agree with TRBD2. Germline values: CDR1 LGHNA, CDR2 YSLEER. V lost 3 bases and J lost 6; bases outside the gene matches: 6. The CDR3 covers 14 residues. The CDR3 protein is CASSHDLAGTEQYF. CDR3 DNA sequence: TGCGCCAGCAGCCACGATCTAGCGGGAACCGAGCAGTACTTC.

This clonotype showed up many times. The rearrangement joins TRBV29-1 to TRBJ2-1; 7 nucleotides align to TRBD1. V gave up 3 bases and J gave up 0 bases; unmatched junction bases: 5. This CDR3 is built from 15 residues. Germline CDR1 is SQVTM and CDR2 is ANQGSEA. The CDR3 protein is CSVDGGQVSYNEQFF. DNA of the CDR3: TGCAGCGTTGACGGCGGACAGGTCTCCTACAATGAGCAGTTCTTC.

This clonotype was seen ten or more times. The J gene is TRBJ1-1, the V gene TRBV6-1; 8 nucleotides line up with TRBD1. Losses at the gene ends were 6 bases for V and 5 bases for J; bases not matched to a gene: 8. Germline V gives CDR1 MNHNS, CDR2 SASEGT. The CDR3 covers 14 residues. The CDR3 loop is CASSLTGEGTEAFF. The CDR3 nucleotides read TGTGCCAGCAGCCTGACAGGGGAGGGTACTGAAGCTTTCTTT.

This clonotype was found many times. This chain joins TRBV29-1 and TRBJ2-1; 7 positions agree with TRBD2. This CDR3 contains 14 residues. CDR1 and CDR2 from the germline V gene are SQVTM and ANQGSEA. J was trimmed by 3 bases and V by 3 bases; bases with no gene match: 5. The CDR3 sequence: CSVDSGLGYNEQFF. The CDR3 nucleotides are TGCAGCGTTGATAGCGGGCTAGGCTACAATGAGCAGTTCTTC.

This clonotype has a count of ten or more. The chain combines TRBV20-1 with TRBJ2-7, with no clear D. V lost 6 bases and J 2 bases, leaving 17 bases between the germline ends. This CDR3 region has 14 residues. Germline CDR1 is DFQATT and CDR2 is SNEGSKA (reference sequence). The CDR3 DNA reads TGCAGTGCCCCCGGACGGATCACACCCTACGAGCAGTACTTC. Encoded protein: CSAPGRITPYEQYF.

This clonotype was seen ten or more times. This chain links TRBV12-3 or TRBV12-4 with TRBJ1-2, with TRBD1 identical over 8 bases. The CDR3 covers 13 residues. J gave up 6 bases and V 7 bases, and 7 bases lay outside the gene matches. CDR3 amino acids: CASTRTGGDGYTF. For the CDR3, the DNA is TGTGCCAGCACCCGAACAGGGGGAGATGGCTACACCTTC.